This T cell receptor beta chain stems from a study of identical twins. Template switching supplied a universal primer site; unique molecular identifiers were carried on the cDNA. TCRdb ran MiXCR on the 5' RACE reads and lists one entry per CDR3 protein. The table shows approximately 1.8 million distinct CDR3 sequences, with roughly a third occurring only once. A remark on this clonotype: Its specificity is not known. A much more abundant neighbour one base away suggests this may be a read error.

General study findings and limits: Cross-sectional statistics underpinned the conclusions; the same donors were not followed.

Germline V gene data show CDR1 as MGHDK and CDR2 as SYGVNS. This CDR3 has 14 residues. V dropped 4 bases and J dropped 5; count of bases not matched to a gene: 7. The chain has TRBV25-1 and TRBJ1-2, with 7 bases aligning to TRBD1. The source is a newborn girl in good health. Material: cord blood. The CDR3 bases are TGTGCCAGCAGTGCCACAGGGGCTCGGTATGGCTACACCTTC. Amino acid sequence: CASSATGARYGYTF.